This TCR beta chain appears in the sequencing data of a study of Ad26.COV2.S vaccination and SARS-CoV-2 variants. Study as a whole: Donor got 5x10^10 or 1x10^11 viral particles of Ad26.COV2.S.

The CDR3 sequence is 15 residues long. Trimming cost V 7 bases and J 4 bases; bases outside gene matches: 8. Germline V gene lookup returns CDR1 MDHEN and CDR2 SYDVKM. General study points: Total T cell responses may have been underestimated by the TCR breadth and depth analyses.

A remark on this clone: Its matching antigen is unknown.

Measured with immunoSEQ multiplex PCR; TCRdb has only the in-frame clones, and not every one. Altogether hundreds of thousands of clones are present, 70% to 90% being singletons, with the ten largest covering about 10%. This sample's treatment: some 19 received Ad26.COV2.S at low or high dose, single or two shots; about 5 received placebo; per-sample allocation not given. At day 63 after the first vaccine or placebo injection, samples were drawn. Expression of Wuhan-strain SARS-CoV-2 spike came from the Ad26 vector that formed the vaccine. This chain joins TRBV28 and TRBJ2-1; 9 bases line up with TRBD1. This TCR was sampled from a person between 18 and 65 years old who received the Ad26.COV2.S COVID-19 vaccine or a placebo. Sequencing was performed on peripheral blood, taken in a trial of Ad26.COV2.S vaccine versus placebo. DNA for the CDR3: TGTGCCAGCACTCTGGAGGGGACAGGGTACAATGAGCAGTTCTTC. Encoded protein: CASTLEGTGYNEQFF. Together with reference TRBV28 and TRBJ2-1, the CDR3 gives the full variable domain: DVKVTQSSRYLVKRTGEKVFLECVQDMDHENMFWYRQDPGLGLRLIYFSYDVKMKEKGDIPEGYSVSREKKERFSLILESASTNQTSMYLCASTLEGTGYNEQFFGPGTRLTVL.